The 20 T cell receptor beta chains presented below share a single source sample, sequenced in a study of T cell responses to AZD1222 COVID-19 vaccine. Generated by immunoSEQ multiplex PCR, the TCRdb table keeps only in-frame clones and is missing some. The sample consists of around 90,000 clones, under 95% of them appearing once. The sample consisted of peripheral blood, taken on day 0 of MenACWY control vaccination. The receptors stem from an adult in good health.

The chain uses TRBV2 and TRBJ2-5; D gene unclear. The ends were cut back, 1 base at V and 5 bases at J, with 5 bases in the middle. CDR1 and CDR2 (germline): SNHLY, FYNNEI. The CDR3 is 12 residues long. The CDR3 sequence: CASSEEDETQYF. The DNA for the CDR3 is TGTGCCAGCAGTGAAGAAGATGAGACCCAGTACTTC.

This chain connects TRBV7-9 to TRBJ2-1, with 9 bases aligning to TRBD2. V was pared by 5 bases and J by 9 bases, with 8 bases of the junction left unmatched. This CDR3 has 14 residues. Germline V gene sequence: CDR1 SEHNR, CDR2 FQNEAQ (reference sequence). The CDR3 region is CASSPKTSGFEQFF. The CDR3 nucleotides are TGTGCCAGCAGCCCCAAGACTAGCGGCTTTGAGCAGTTCTTC. Combining the CDR3 with reference TRBV7-9 and TRBJ2-1 gives the whole variable domain DTGVSQNPRHKITKRGQNVTFRCDPISEHNRLYWYRQTLGQGPEFLTYFQNEAQLEKSRLLSDRFSAERPKGSFSTLEIQRTEQGDSAMYLCASSPKTSGFEQFFGPGTRLTVL.

This clone was observed once. The chain uses TRBV19 and TRBJ2-1; 7 bases align to TRBD1. J was trimmed by 2 bases and V by 6 bases; bases with no gene match: 7. Germline CDR1 and CDR2: LNHDA and SQIVND (reference sequence). The CDR3 is 15 amino acids. The CDR3 DNA reads TGTGCCAGTAGCAGCACAGGGGAGCCCTACAATGAGCAGTTCTTC. It translates to CASSSTGEPYNEQFF.

The rearrangement links TRBV5-1 to TRBJ1-2; possible D gene TRBD1, 5 bases. Germline CDR1 reads SGHRS; CDR2 reads YFSETQ. The V end was cut by 1 base, the J end by 4 bases, with 8 bases between. The CDR3 is 13 amino acids. In DNA, the CDR3 is TGCGCCAGCAGCTTGAGGGACGGCTATGGCTACACCTTC. It is translated as CASSLRDGYGYTF.

The chain has TRBV11-2 and TRBJ1-4; 9 bases align to TRBD1. The CDR3 is made up of 16 amino acids. Germline V gene sequence: CDR1 SGHAT, CDR2 FQNNGV. Germline trimming cut 4 bases from V and 8 bases from J; bases unmatched to any gene: 11. CDR3 in amino acids: CASSSGQGGVAEKLFF. Here the CDR3 DNA reads TGTGCCAGCAGCTCGGGACAGGGAGGGGTGGCGGAAAAACTGTTTTTT.

The CDR3 protein is CASSLGGGGNQPQHF. The CDR3 DNA follows: TGTGCCAGCAGCTTAGGAGGGGGCGGTAATCAGCCCCAGCATTTT. The V call is TRBV7-2, the J call TRBJ1-5; 7 bases are a match to TRBD1. Trimming at V came to 1 base and at J to 4 bases, leaving 4 bases not matched to a gene. CDR1 SGHTA and CDR2 FQGNSA come from the germline V gene. CDR3 length: 15 amino acids.

The chain joins TRBV5-6 to TRBJ1-3; maybe TRBD1 (5 bases). The CDR3 has 16 residues. Between the trimmed V and J ends, which lost 0 bases and 2 bases, there was a span of 12 bases. CDR1 and CDR2 (germline): SGHDT, YYEEEE. As DNA, the CDR3 is TGTGCCAGCAGCTTGGATCACCTGACAGCTGGAAACACCATATATTTT. Residues: CASSLDHLTAGNTIYF.

The chain is built from TRBV5-6 and TRBJ1-1; no clear D. Per germline, CDR1 SGHDT and CDR2 YYEEEE. The CDR3 is 13 residues long. Trimming took 6 bases from V and 3 from J, leaving 12 bases between them. DNA of the CDR3: TGTGCCAGCACCTGGGTGAGGGACACTGAAGCTTTCTTT. It encodes CASTWVRDTEAFF.

The chain carries TRBV6-2 or TRBV6-3 and TRBJ2-7; 8 nucleotides line up with TRBD2. This CDR3 has 14 residues. CDR1 MNHEY and CDR2 SVGEGT come from the germline V gene. Trimming removed 6 bases from V and 2 bases from J; junction bases left unmatched: 6. The CDR3 DNA follows: TGTGCCAGCAGACCTTCGGGACTAGCCTACGAGCAGTACTTC. It encodes CASRPSGLAYEQYF.

The chain has TRBV4-2 and TRBJ1-3; the D is unclear. The CDR3 totals 16 residues. Deletions cut 4 bases from V and 2 bases from J, with 15 bases between. The V gene's germline CDR1 is LGHNA and CDR2 YNFKEQ. DNA for the CDR3: TGTGCCAGCAGCCGGGTTCCCCCGGAACCTGGAAACACCATATATTTT. Its protein is CASSRVPPEPGNTIYF.

This rearrangement joins TRBV18 to TRBJ2-1, with 12 bases aligning to TRBD2. Germline trimming cut 4 bases from V and 2 bases from J; bases unmatched to any gene: 9. The CDR3 loop spans 18 amino acids. CDR1 is KGHSH, CDR2 LQKENI, per germline. The CDR3 region is CASSQNTLAGGPYNEQFF. CDR3 coding DNA: TGTGCCAGCTCACAAAACACGCTAGCGGGGGGGCCCTACAATGAGCAGTTCTTC.

The V and J genes are TRBV5-1 and TRBJ1-2; weak D call: TRBD1 (6 bases). In germline, CDR1 is SGHRS, CDR2 YFSETQ. The germline V and J ends were trimmed by 0 bases and 8 bases, with 17 bases remaining between them. This CDR3 contains 15 residues. For the CDR3, the DNA is TGCGCCAGCAGCTTGGGTGGAGGGGGGCGCGGAGGCTACACCTTC. Protein sequence: CASSLGGGGRGGYTF.

V gene TRBV27 combines with J gene TRBJ2-4; 8 nucleotides agree with TRBD1. Per germline, CDR1 MNHEY and CDR2 SMNVEV (reference sequence). Trimming cost V 8 bases and J 9 bases; bases outside gene matches: 9. The CDR3 has 13 amino acids. CDR3 DNA: TGTGCCAGCTCCCGGGACAGGTGGAGCATTCAGTACTTC. Translating it yields CASSRDRWSIQYF.

Written as DNA, the CDR3 is TGTGCCAGTAGCCTCTTGGACGCTGCCGGGTGGGGGGCCAACTATGGCTACACCTTC. Amino acid sequence: CASSLLDAAGWGANYGYTF. The rearrangement joins TRBV19 to TRBJ1-2, with D tentatively TRBD1 (6 bases). Trimming removed 6 bases from V and 2 bases from J, with 28 bases in between. The CDR3 is 19 residues long. CDR1 is LNHDA, CDR2 SQIVND, per germline (reference sequence).

This clone has a single count. Within the sample, other DNA sequences also encode this same CDR3. The J gene is TRBJ2-7, the V gene TRBV3-1 (or the pseudogene TRBV3-2); D remains ambiguous. The ends were cut back, 1 base at V and 1 base at J, with 5 bases in the middle. The CDR3 is 13 residues long. CDR1 is LGHDT, CDR2 YNNKEL, per germline (reference sequence). The CDR3 is CASSQGRSYEQYF. The CDR3 coding sequence is TGTGCCAGCAGCCAAGGGCGGTCCTACGAGCAGTACTTC.

The J gene is TRBJ2-3, the V gene TRBV5-4; D is unresolved. Trimming cost V 0 bases and J 3 bases, with 5 bases left between them. The CDR3 sequence is 13 residues long. Germline assignment: CDR1 SGHNT and CDR2 YYREEE (reference sequence). CDR3 in amino acids: CASSLGGTDTQYF. In DNA, the CDR3 is TGTGCCAGCAGCTTGGGGGGAACAGATACGCAGTATTTT.

The J gene is TRBJ1-5, the V gene TRBV7-2, with D unclear. The V end was cut by 1 base, the J end by 6 bases, with 7 bases between. This CDR3 is 13 amino acids long. The germline CDR1 and CDR2 sequences are SGHTA and FQGNSA. The CDR3 coding sequence is TGTGCCAGCAGCTTAGGGTTGGGTCAGCCCCAGCATTTT. Translated: CASSLGLGQPQHF.

This clone appeared once. The V gene is TRBV19, the J gene TRBJ2-7, with 13 nucleotides matching TRBD2. Per the germline V gene, CDR1 is LNHDA and CDR2 is SQIVND (reference sequence). CDR3 size: 19 residues. J lost 0 bases, V lost 3 bases, and 11 bases had no gene match. DNA of the CDR3: TGTGCCAGTAGTATGGGACCTCCGGGACTAGCGGGGAGCTCCTACGAGCAGTACTTC. Its protein product is CASSMGPPGLAGSSYEQYF.

This rearrangement joins TRBV7-2 to TRBJ2-1; perhaps TRBD2 as D (6 bases). This CDR3 is 15 amino acids long. Trimming stripped 2 bases from V and 8 bases from J, with 16 bases between. Germline CDR1 SGHTA, CDR2 FQGNSA. CDR3 nucleotides: TGTGCCAGCAGCTTAATGGGGTCAACGGGGGATGAGCAGTTCTTC. The encoded protein is CASSLMGSTGDEQFF.

This clone has a single count. The V call is TRBV7-9, the J call TRBJ2-5; possible D gene TRBD1, 7 bases. Trimming cost V 4 bases and J 4 bases, with 19 bases left between them. Germline V gene data show CDR1 as SEHNR and CDR2 as FQNEAQ (reference sequence). The CDR3 consists of 16 residues. The CDR3 reads CASSYLGQAEGETQYF. CDR3 nucleotides: TGTGCCAGCAGCTACCTCGGACAGGCGGAGGGAGAGACCCAGTACTTC. Using reference TRBV7-9 and TRBJ2-5 for the parts outside the CDR3, the full variable domain is DTGVSQNPRHKITKRGQNVTFRCDPISEHNRLYWYRQTLGQGPEFLTYFQNEAQLEKSRLLSDRFSAERPKGSFSTLEIQRTEQGDSAMYLCASSYLGQAEGETQYFGPGTRLLVL.